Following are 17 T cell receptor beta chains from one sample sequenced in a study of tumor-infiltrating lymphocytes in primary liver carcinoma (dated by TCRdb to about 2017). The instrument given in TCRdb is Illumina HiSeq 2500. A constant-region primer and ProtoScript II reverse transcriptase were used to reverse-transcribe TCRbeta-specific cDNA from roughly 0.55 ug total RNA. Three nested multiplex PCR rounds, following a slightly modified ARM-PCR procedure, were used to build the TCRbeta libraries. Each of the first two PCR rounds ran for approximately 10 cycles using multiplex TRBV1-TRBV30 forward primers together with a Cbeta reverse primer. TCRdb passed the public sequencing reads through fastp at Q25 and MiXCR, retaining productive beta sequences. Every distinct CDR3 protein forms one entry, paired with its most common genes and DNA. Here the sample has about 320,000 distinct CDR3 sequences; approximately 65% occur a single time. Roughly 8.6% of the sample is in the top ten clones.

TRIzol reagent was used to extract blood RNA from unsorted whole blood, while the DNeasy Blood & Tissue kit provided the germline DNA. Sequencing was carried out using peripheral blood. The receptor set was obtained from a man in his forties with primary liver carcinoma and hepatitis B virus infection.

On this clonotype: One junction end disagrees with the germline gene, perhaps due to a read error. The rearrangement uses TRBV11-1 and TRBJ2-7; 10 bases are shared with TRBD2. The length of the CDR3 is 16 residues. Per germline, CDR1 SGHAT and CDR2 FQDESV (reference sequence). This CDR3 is CDSSFHSGRPSGEQYF. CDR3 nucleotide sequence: TGTGACAGCAGTTTCCATAGCGGGAGGCCCTCTGGAGAGCAGTACTTC.

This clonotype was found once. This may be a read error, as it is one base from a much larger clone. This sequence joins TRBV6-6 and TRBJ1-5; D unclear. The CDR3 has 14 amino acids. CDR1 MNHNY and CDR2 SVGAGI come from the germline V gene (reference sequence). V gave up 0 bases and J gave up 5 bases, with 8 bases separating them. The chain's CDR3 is CASSYSGSDQPQHF. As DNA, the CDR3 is TGTGCCAGCAGTTACTCTGGTTCCGATCAGCCCCAGCATTTT.

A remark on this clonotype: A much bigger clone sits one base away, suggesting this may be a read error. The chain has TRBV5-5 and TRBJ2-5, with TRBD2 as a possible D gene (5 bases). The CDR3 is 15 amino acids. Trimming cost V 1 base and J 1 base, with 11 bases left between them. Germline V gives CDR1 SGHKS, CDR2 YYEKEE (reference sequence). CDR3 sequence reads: CASSLFIGIQETQYF. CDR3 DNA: TGTGCCAGCAGCTTGTTTATCGGGATCCAAGAGACCCAGTACTTC.

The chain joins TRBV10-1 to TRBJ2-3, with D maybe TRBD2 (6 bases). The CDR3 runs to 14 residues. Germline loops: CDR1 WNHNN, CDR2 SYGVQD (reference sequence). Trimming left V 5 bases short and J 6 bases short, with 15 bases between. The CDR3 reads CASSRGRSGDTQYF. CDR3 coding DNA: TGCGCCAGCAGTCGGGGGAGGAGTGGGGATACGCAGTATTTT.

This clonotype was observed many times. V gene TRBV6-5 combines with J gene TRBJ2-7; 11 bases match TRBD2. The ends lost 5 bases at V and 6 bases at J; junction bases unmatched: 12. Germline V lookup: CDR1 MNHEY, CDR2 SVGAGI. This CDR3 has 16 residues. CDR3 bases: TGTGCCAGCAGTCGAACTAGCGGGAGAGCCTTAGGCGAGCAGTACTTC. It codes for CASSRTSGRALGEQYF.

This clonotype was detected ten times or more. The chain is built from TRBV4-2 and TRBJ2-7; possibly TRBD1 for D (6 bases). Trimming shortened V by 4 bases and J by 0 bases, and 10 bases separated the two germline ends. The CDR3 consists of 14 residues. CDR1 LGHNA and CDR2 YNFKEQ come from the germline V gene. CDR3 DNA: TGTGCCAGCAGCCCGGGACAACGCTCCTACGAGCAGTACTTC. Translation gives CASSPGQRSYEQYF.

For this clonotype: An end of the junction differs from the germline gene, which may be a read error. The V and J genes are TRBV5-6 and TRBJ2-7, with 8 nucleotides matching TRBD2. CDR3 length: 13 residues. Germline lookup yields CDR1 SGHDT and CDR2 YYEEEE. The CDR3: CASSSGLVYEQYF. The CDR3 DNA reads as TGTGCCAGCAGCTCGGGACTAGTCTACGAGCAGTATTTC.

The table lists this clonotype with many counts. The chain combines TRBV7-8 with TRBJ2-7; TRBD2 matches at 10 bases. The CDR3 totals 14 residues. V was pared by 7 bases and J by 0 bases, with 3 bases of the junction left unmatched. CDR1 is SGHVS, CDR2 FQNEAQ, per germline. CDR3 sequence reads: CASNPSGSSYEQYF. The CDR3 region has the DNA TGTGCCAGCAACCCTAGCGGGAGCTCCTACGAGCAGTACTTC.

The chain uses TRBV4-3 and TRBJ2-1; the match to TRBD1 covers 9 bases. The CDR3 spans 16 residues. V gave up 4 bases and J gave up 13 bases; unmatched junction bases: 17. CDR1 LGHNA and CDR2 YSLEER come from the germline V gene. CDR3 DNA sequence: TGCGCCAGCAGCCGCTTCTCCGGGACAGGGATACAAGGACAGTTCTTC. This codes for CASSRFSGTGIQGQFF.

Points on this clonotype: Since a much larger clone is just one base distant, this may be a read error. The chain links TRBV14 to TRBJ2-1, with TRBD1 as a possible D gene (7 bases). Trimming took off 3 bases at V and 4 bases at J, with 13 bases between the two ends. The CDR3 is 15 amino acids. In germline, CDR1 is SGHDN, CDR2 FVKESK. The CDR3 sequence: CASSHQGGRYNEQFF. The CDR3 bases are TGTGCCAGCAGCCACCAGGGGGGTCGTTACAATGAGCAGTTCTTC.

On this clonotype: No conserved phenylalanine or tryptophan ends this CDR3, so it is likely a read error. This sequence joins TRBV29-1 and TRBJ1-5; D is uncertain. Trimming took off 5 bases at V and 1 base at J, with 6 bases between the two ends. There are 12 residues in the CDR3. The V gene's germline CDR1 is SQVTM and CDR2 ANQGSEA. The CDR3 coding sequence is TGCAGCGTTCGAAACAGCAATCAGCCCCAGCATCTT. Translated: CSVRNSNQPQHL.

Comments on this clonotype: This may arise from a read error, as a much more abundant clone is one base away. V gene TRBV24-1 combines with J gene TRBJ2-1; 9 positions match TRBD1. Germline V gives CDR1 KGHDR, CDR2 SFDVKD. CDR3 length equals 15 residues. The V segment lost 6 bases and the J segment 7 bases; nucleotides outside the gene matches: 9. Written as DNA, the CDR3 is TGTGCCACCAGTCAAGACAGGGGGGCATGGAATGAGCAGTTCTTC. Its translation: CATSQDRGAWNEQFF.

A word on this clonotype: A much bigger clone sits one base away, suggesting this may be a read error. Here the CDR3 DNA reads TGTGCCAGCAGTTATTGCCTCGGGTCGAAGGACAGGCTTCAGCTCCAGCATTTT. Translation: CASSYCLGSKDRLQLQHF. V is TRBV6-7 and J is TRBJ1-5; 7 bases align to TRBD1. TRBV6-7 is placed among ORFs of uncertain function. The CDR3 runs 18 residues.

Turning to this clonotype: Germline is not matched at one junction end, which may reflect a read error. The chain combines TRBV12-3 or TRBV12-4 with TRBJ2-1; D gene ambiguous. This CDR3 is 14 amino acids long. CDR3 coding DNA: TGTACCAGCAGTTTTTCCCGCGCCTACAATGAGCAGTTCTTC. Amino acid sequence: CTSSFSRAYNEQFF.

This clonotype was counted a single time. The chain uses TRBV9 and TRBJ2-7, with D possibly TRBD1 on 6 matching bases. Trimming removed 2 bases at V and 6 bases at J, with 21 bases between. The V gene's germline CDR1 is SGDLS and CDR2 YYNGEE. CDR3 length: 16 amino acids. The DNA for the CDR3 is TGTGCCAGCAGCGTCCCAACCGGGACAACGCCTTGCGAGCAGTACTTC. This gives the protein CASSVPTGTTPCEQYF.

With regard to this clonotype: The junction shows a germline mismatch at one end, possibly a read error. The CDR3 sequence: CASRSVGSSAGARTDTQYF. Written as DNA, the CDR3 is TGTGCCAGCAGATCTGTGGGAAGCTCTGCTGGAGCCCGCACAGATACACAGTATTTT. V and J are TRBV11-1 and TRBJ2-3; no reliable D call. Germline CDR1 reads SGHAT; CDR2 reads FQDESV (reference sequence). This CDR3 has 19 residues.

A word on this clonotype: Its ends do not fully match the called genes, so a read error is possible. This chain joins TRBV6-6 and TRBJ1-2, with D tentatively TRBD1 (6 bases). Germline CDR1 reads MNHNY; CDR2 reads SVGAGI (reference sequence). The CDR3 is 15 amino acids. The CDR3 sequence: CASIPSRGANYGYIF. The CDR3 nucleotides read TGTGCCAGCATCCCTTCCCGGGGGGCAAACTATGGCTACATCTTC.